This T cell receptor beta chain comes out of a study of shared clonotypes between healthy human individuals. Study background: Contributing individuals were a couple of females and a few males aged 18 to 49.

This clone was recorded at least ten times. What it recognizes is unknown. Study-wide points: Non-shared clonotypes had lower generation probabilities than those shared by all four donors. Naive subsets generally exceeded memory subsets in estimated richness. Sampling involved blood alone; tissue repertoires likely differ.

Using immunoSEQ multiplex PCR, the repertoire was profiled, and TCRdb retains in-frame clones only, with some absent. The table shows approximately 110,000 clones, with 65% to 75% occurring only once. Germline V gives CDR1 MDHEN, CDR2 SYDVKM. The CDR3 has 14 residues. The V and J ends lost 5 bases and 3 bases, in that order; junction bases with no gene match: 7. This clonotype was sampled from a young woman in good health. This rearrangement joins TRBV28 to TRBJ2-7; TRBD1 matches 7 bases. Sequenced input: memory CD8+ T cells sorted from blood. As to subset: CD45RO+ cells pooled with CCR7-negative TemRA cells. The CDR3 sequence: CASSDPGQNYEQYF. CDR3 DNA sequence: TGTGCCAGCAGTGACCCGGGACAGAACTACGAGCAGTACTTC. Full variable domain (missing parts from reference TRBV28 and TRBJ2-7): DVKVTQSSRYLVKRTGEKVFLECVQDMDHENMFWYRQDPGLGLRLIYFSYDVKMKEKGDIPEGYSVSREKKERFSLILESASTNQTSMYLCASSDPGQNYEQYFGPGTRLTVT.